The 21 T cell receptor beta chains presented below share a single source sample, sequenced in a study of blood T cell repertoires in COVID-19. Sequenced by immunoSEQ multiplex PCR; TCRdb stores in-frame clones only, minus some. The data contain 80,000 or so clones, around 82% of them seen just once; the ten biggest clones take up roughly 10%. Sequenced material: peripheral blood. The source of these receptors is a man between 60 and 75 years old with acute or convalescent COVID-19.

This clone appeared once. The chain recombines TRBV19 with TRBJ1-1, with TRBD1 matching over 7 bases. The CDR3 runs to 14 residues. From germline, CDR1 is LNHDA and CDR2 SQIVND (reference sequence). Trimming removed 6 bases from V and 11 bases from J; junction bases left unmatched: 15. The CDR3 spells CASRIGTALTEAFF. The CDR3 region has the DNA TGTGCCAGTAGAATCGGGACAGCACTGACAGAGGCTTTCTTT.

The chain recombines TRBV6-2 or TRBV6-3 with TRBJ2-7, with D possibly matching TRBD2 (6 bases). Trimming pared 2 bases from V and 7 bases from J, leaving 27 bases between. CDR3 size: 18 residues. Germline V lookup: CDR1 MNHEY, CDR2 SVGEGT. The DNA for the CDR3 is TGTGCCAGCAGTTACCACCGCCGCCAGAGGCGGGACCCCAAGGAGCAGTACTTC. It is translated as CASSYHRRQRRDPKEQYF.

The chain links TRBV6-5 to TRBJ2-1; 11 nucleotides line up with TRBD2. This CDR3 spans 16 amino acids. The J segment lost 8 bases and the V segment lost 2 bases, leaving 8 bases of the junction unmatched. The germline gives CDR1 MNHEY, CDR2 SVGAGI. CDR3 region: CASSYRRPSGGHEQFF. The CDR3 bases are TGTGCCAGCAGTTACCGAAGGCCTAGCGGGGGGCATGAGCAGTTCTTC.

The chain uses TRBV5-1 and TRBJ2-7; the match to TRBD1 covers 9 bases. Germline CDR1 is SGHRS and CDR2 is YFSETQ. V gave up 2 bases and J gave up 0 bases; unmatched junction bases: 15. This CDR3 region has 19 residues. The CDR3 region is CASSFVRGQGIDGSYEQYF. The CDR3, as DNA: TGCGCCAGCAGCTTCGTCCGGGGACAGGGAATAGACGGCTCCTACGAGCAGTACTTC.

The chain links TRBV11-2 to TRBJ2-2; tentatively, D is TRBD2 (5 bases). CDR3 size: 15 residues. V lost 6 bases to trimming and J lost 6 bases, with 17 bases between them. CDR1 and CDR2 (germline): SGHAT, FQNNGV. CDR3 DNA sequence: TGTGCCAGCAGTCGGTTCGAGCGGACCCCCGGGGAGCTGTTTTTT. Amino acids: CASSRFERTPGELFF.

The V gene is TRBV9, the J gene TRBJ2-2; D not certain. The V end lost 4 bases, the J end lost 3 bases, and 4 bases lay between the germline ends. The germline gives CDR1 SGDLS, CDR2 YYNGEE. This CDR3 contains 12 residues. The CDR3 DNA sequence: TGTGCCAGCAGCTCCTACACCGGGGAGCTGTTTTTT. Translated, it gives CASSSYTGELFF. The whole variable domain, remainder taken from reference TRBV9 and TRBJ2-2, is DSGVTQTPKHLITATGQRVTLRCSPRSGDLSVYWYQQSLDQGLQFLIQYYNGEERAKGNILERFSAQQFPDLHSELNLSSLELGDSALYFCASSSYTGELFFGEGSRLTVL.

The chain combines TRBV27 with TRBJ2-1, with D perhaps TRBD1 (6 bases). This CDR3 has 15 amino acids. V lost 4 bases, J lost 1 base, and 11 bases lay in between. Germline CDR1 and CDR2: MNHEY and SMNVEV (reference sequence). CDR3 region: CASSYLRGSYNEQFF. DNA of the CDR3: TGTGCCAGCAGTTACCTCAGGGGTTCCTACAATGAGCAGTTCTTC.

The V call is TRBV4-2, the J call TRBJ2-2; 8 bases align to TRBD2. This CDR3 is built from 15 residues. Trimming at V came to 6 bases and at J to 3 bases, leaving 6 bases not matched to a gene. Germline CDR1 LGHNA, CDR2 YNFKEQ. The CDR3 spells CASSGTGGHTGELFF. The CDR3 region has the DNA TGTGCCAGCAGTGGGACGGGGGGGCACACCGGGGAGCTGTTTTTT.

This chain joins TRBV27 and TRBJ2-1; TRBD2 is a possible D gene (5 bases). Germline V gives CDR1 MNHEY, CDR2 SMNVEV (reference sequence). The CDR3 runs to 14 residues. V was clipped by 0 bases and J by 6 bases, with 9 bases between them. The CDR3 region has the DNA TGTGCCAGCAGTTTATCGTCGGGAATCAATGAGCAGTTCTTC. It encodes CASSLSSGINEQFF.

This chain joins TRBV12-5 and TRBJ2-5; TRBD1 aligns across 9 bases. The germline gives CDR1 LGHNT, CDR2 FRNRAP. V gave up 5 bases and J gave up 4 bases; unmatched junction bases: 5. The CDR3 length is 14 residues. In DNA form, the CDR3 reads TGTGCTAGTGGTCTGACAGGGGGGGGAGAGACCCAGTACTTC. This gives the protein CASGLTGGGETQYF. The full variable domain, with the rest looked up from reference TRBV12-5 and TRBJ2-5, is DARVTQTPRHKVTEMGQEVTMRCQPILGHNTVFWYRQTMMQGLELLAYFRNRAPLDDSGMPKDRFSAEMPDATLATLKIQPSEPRDSAVYFCASGLTGGGETQYFGPGTRLLVL.

The gene calls are TRBV7-9 and TRBJ2-3, with 9 nucleotides matching TRBD2. The germline V gene has CDR1 SEHNR and CDR2 FQNEAQ (reference sequence). This CDR3 comprises 15 residues. V lost 3 bases to trimming and J lost 3 bases; unmatched junction nucleotides: 4. DNA for the CDR3: TGTGCCAGCAGCTTGAATAGCGGGAGTACAGATACGCAGTATTTT. Protein: CASSLNSGSTDTQYF.

The V gene is TRBV30, the J gene TRBJ1-2, with a weak D call TRBD1 (5 bases). Germline lookup yields CDR1 GTSNPN and CDR2 SVGIG (reference sequence). V was clipped by 4 bases and J by 5 bases, with 14 bases between them. The CDR3 runs 13 residues. The CDR3, as DNA: TGTGCCTGGAATTTCAGGGTAGGATATGGCTACACCTTC. This codes for CAWNFRVGYGYTF.

The CDR3, as DNA: TGTGCCAGCAGTGGAGGGGGCGGATATGGGAATGAGCAGTTCTTC. The encoded protein is CASSGGGGYGNEQFF. The chain couples TRBV2 to TRBJ2-1, with 7 bases aligning to TRBD1. The ends lost 4 bases at V and 7 bases at J; junction bases unmatched: 10. Germline CDR1 reads SNHLY; CDR2 reads FYNNEI. The CDR3 is 15 residues long.

This chain connects TRBV6-5 to TRBJ2-3; 8 bases are shared with TRBD2. The CDR3 has 15 amino acids. Germline assignment: CDR1 MNHEY and CDR2 SVGAGI. V was clipped by 10 bases and J by 0 bases; unmatched bases: 9. CDR3 residues: CATNPSGHSTDTQYF. As DNA, the CDR3 is TGTGCCACCAACCCTAGCGGGCATAGCACAGATACGCAGTATTTT.

The chain has TRBV5-1 and TRBJ2-1; D gene uncertain. There are 13 residues in the CDR3. The ends were cut back, 0 bases at V and 8 bases at J, with 9 bases in the middle. Germline V gives CDR1 SGHRS, CDR2 YFSETQ. The CDR3 nucleotides read TGCGCCAGCAGCTTGGCCGGAGCAGATGAGCAGTTCTTC. It is translated as CASSLAGADEQFF. The entire variable domain, with the rest obtained from reference TRBV5-1 and TRBJ2-1, is as follows: KAGVTQTPRYLIKTRGQQVTLSCSPISGHRSVSWYQQTPGQGLQFLFEYFSETQRNKGNFPGRFSGRQFSNSRSEMNVSTLELGDSALYLCASSLAGADEQFFGPGTRLTVL.

This sequence joins TRBV6-4 and TRBJ2-3; 10 bases line up with TRBD2. The CDR3 is made up of 16 amino acids. The V and J ends lost 5 bases and 0 bases, in that order; junction bases with no gene match: 5. CDR1 is MRHNA, CDR2 SNTAGT, per germline. Here the CDR3 reads CASSPSGGISTDTQYF. CDR3 nucleotide sequence: TGTGCCAGCAGTCCTAGCGGGGGTATTAGCACAGATACGCAGTATTTT.

The V and J genes are TRBV27 and TRBJ1-2; no reliable D call. V was pared by 6 bases and J by 5 bases, with 13 bases between. CDR3 length: 13 residues. Germline CDR1 and CDR2: MNHEY and SMNVEV (reference sequence). CDR3 protein: CASRNMDWYGYTF. CDR3 DNA: TGTGCCAGCAGAAACATGGACTGGTATGGCTACACCTTC.

This clone came up a few times. V usage is TRBV3-1 (or the pseudogene TRBV3-2) and J usage is TRBJ1-2; D possibly corresponds to TRBD1 (5 bases). The CDR3 is 15 amino acids. Per the germline V gene, CDR1 is LGHDT and CDR2 is YNNKEL (reference sequence). Deletions cut 4 bases from V and 7 bases from J, with 19 bases between. The CDR3 is CASSLSAGGVGGYTF. The CDR3 bases are TGTGCCAGCAGCCTCAGCGCCGGAGGGGTGGGTGGCTACACCTTC.

In this sample, this clone turned up a few times. The chain uses TRBV5-8 and TRBJ2-2, with 8 bases lining up with TRBD2. The germline V gene has CDR1 SGHTS and CDR2 YDEGEE. V was clipped by 4 bases and J by 6 bases; unmatched bases: 2. The CDR3 consists of 13 residues. The DNA for the CDR3 is TGTGCCAGCAGCAGCGGGGGATCCGGGGAGCTGTTTTTT. Its protein product is CASSSGGSGELFF.

The chain is built from TRBV29-1 and TRBJ2-2; 12 bases line up with TRBD2. This CDR3 is 18 amino acids long. The J segment lost 0 bases and the V segment lost 7 bases, leaving 12 bases of the junction unmatched. Per the germline V gene, CDR1 is SQVTM and CDR2 is ANQGSEA. The CDR3: CSAYQLAGGTANTGELFF. The CDR3 DNA follows: TGCAGCGCCTACCAACTAGCGGGAGGCACCGCGAACACCGGGGAGCTGTTTTTT.

The chain is built from TRBV19 and TRBJ2-4; TRBD1 matches at 9 bases. Germline loops: CDR1 LNHDA, CDR2 SQIVND (reference sequence). CDR3 size: 18 residues. Trimming cost V 2 bases and J 2 bases; bases outside gene matches: 10. CDR3 DNA sequence: TGTGCCAGTAGTATACAACAGGGGGCTAAGGGAACCAAAAACATTCAGTACTTC. This codes for CASSIQQGAKGTKNIQYF.